The 12 T cell receptor beta chains below come from one sample, sequenced in a study of T cell responses to AZD1222 COVID-19 vaccine. The table came from immunoSEQ multiplex PCR; TCRdb's copy has only in-frame clones and leaves some out. The repertoire includes nearly 90,000 clones, roughly 90% of them detected once, and around 5.5% sits in the top ten. Material: peripheral blood, obtained 28 days after the second AZD1222 dose. Receptors originate from an adult who received the AZD1222 COVID-19 vaccine.

The chain has TRBV6-5 and TRBJ2-2; unclear D gene. The germline gives CDR1 MNHEY, CDR2 SVGAGI. The ends were cut back, 2 bases at V and 5 bases at J, with 6 bases in the middle. The CDR3 is 13 amino acids. The CDR3 sequence: CASSYRVTGELFF. In nucleotides, the CDR3 is TGTGCCAGCAGTTACAGGGTTACCGGGGAGCTGTTTTTT.

The chain uses TRBV12-3 or TRBV12-4 and TRBJ1-2, with no clear D. With 6 bases removed from V and 6 bases from J, the gap between germline ends came to 14 bases. The CDR3 consists of 13 residues. The CDR3 DNA reads TGTGCCAGCAGCCAGCAAGGGCGGGATGGCTACACCTTC. It specifies CASSQQGRDGYTF.

The chain couples TRBV7-2 to TRBJ2-5; D gene uncertain. This CDR3 spans 14 amino acids. The V end lost 2 bases, the J end lost 5 bases, and 12 bases lay between the germline ends. Germline assignment: CDR1 SGHTA and CDR2 FQGNSA. DNA for the CDR3: TGTGCCAGCAGCTTAAATGGTCCAGCCGAGACCCAGTACTTC. Its translation: CASSLNGPAETQYF.

This clone was observed a few times. This chain joins TRBV19 and TRBJ1-5; D possibly corresponds to TRBD1 (5 bases). Trimming took off 5 bases at V and 2 bases at J, with 13 bases between the two ends. This CDR3 is built from 15 residues. The germline gives CDR1 LNHDA, CDR2 SQIVND (reference sequence). Written as DNA, the CDR3 is TGTGCCAGTAGTCCGGGGCGGATTGGCAATCAGCCCCAGCATTTT. Encoded protein: CASSPGRIGNQPQHF. Supplemented by reference TRBV19 and TRBJ1-5, the full variable domain reads DGGITQSPKYLFRKEGQNVTLSCEQNLNHDAMYWYRQDPGQGLRLIYYSQIVNDFQKGDIAEGYSVSREKKESFPLTVTSAQKNPTAFYLCASSPGRIGNQPQHFGDGTRLSIL.

In DNA, the CDR3 is TGTGCCAGTAGCACAGGGGTCGCCAGGTCTAATGAGCAGTTCTTC. Translation gives CASSTGVARSNEQFF. V gene TRBV19 combines with J gene TRBJ2-1; TRBD1 agrees at 7 bases. The J segment lost 7 bases and the V segment lost 6 bases, leaving 12 bases of the junction unmatched. The CDR3 length is 15 residues. Germline lookup yields CDR1 LNHDA and CDR2 SQIVND (reference sequence).

This rearrangement joins TRBV28 to TRBJ1-3; no definite D call. Trimming took 2 bases from V and 6 from J, leaving 8 bases between them. Per germline, CDR1 MDHEN and CDR2 SYDVKM. The CDR3 is made up of 13 amino acids. CDR3 residues: CASSLILINTIYF. CDR3 sequence (DNA): TGTGCCAGCAGTTTAATTCTGATAAACACCATATATTTT.

V and J are TRBV30 and TRBJ2-1, with 9 bases identical to TRBD1. The J segment lost 4 bases and the V segment lost 3 bases, leaving 7 bases of the junction unmatched. This CDR3 has 15 residues. The V gene's germline CDR1 is GTSNPN and CDR2 SVGIG (reference sequence). The CDR3 sequence is CAWRKQGASYNEQFF. In nucleotides, the CDR3 is TGTGCCTGGAGGAAACAGGGGGCGTCTTACAATGAGCAGTTCTTC.

The chain employs TRBV5-1 and TRBJ2-7; the D gene could be TRBD1 or TRBD2 (5 bases each). V was pared by 0 bases and J by 4 bases, with 14 bases between. Germline assignment: CDR1 SGHRS and CDR2 YFSETQ. This CDR3 contains 15 residues. CDR3 in DNA: TGCGCCAGCAGCTTGGAACAGCCTGGGGGTTACGAGCAGTACTTC. Translation: CASSLEQPGGYEQYF.

The CDR3 nucleotides read TGTGCCAGCAGCTTAAGGCGGGGCTTATATGAGCAGTTCTTC. It yields the protein CASSLRRGLYEQFF. The V gene is TRBV7-9, the J gene TRBJ2-1, with a weak D call TRBD2 (6 bases). Trimming shortened V by 2 bases and J by 8 bases, and 13 bases separated the two germline ends. Per germline, CDR1 SEHNR and CDR2 FQNEAQ (reference sequence). There are 14 residues in the CDR3.

The V gene is TRBV5-1, the J gene TRBJ1-4; D not certain. Trimming cost V 4 bases and J 0 bases, with 10 bases left between them. CDR1 is SGHRS, CDR2 YFSETQ, per germline. CDR3 length equals 15 residues. Written as DNA, the CDR3 is TGCGCCAGCAGCAAAGGGTCGGCAACTAATGAAAAACTGTTTTTT. Its translation: CASSKGSATNEKLFF.

The chain links TRBV7-2 to TRBJ1-6; unclear D gene. This CDR3 is 16 amino acids long. Germline lookup yields CDR1 SGHTA and CDR2 FQGNSA. Trimming took 3 bases from V and 0 from J, leaving 9 bases between them. The chain's CDR3 is CASSFIALSYNSPLHF. In nucleotides, the CDR3 is TGTGCCAGCAGCTTTATCGCACTCTCCTATAATTCACCCCTCCACTTT.

This chain connects TRBV30 to TRBJ1-4; TRBD1 might be the D (6 bases). The CDR3 covers 15 residues. V was clipped by 2 bases and J by 4 bases, with 14 bases between them. CDR1 is GTSNPN and CDR2 is SVGIG in the germline V gene (reference sequence). In DNA, the CDR3 is TGTGCCTGGAGTCCCCCAGACAGGTTTAATGAAAAACTGTTTTTT. This codes for CAWSPPDRFNEKLFF.